The 23 T cell receptor beta chains below come from one sample, sequenced in a study of CD8+ T cells in alopecia areata. Treatment specified: oral pan-JAK inhibitor, 5-10 mg twice daily. RNA extraction and reverse transcription yielded cDNA as sequencing template. Clones were sequenced by immunoSEQ multiplex PCR, and TCRdb holds only the in-frame ones, with some missing. The sample lists around 300,000 clones, about 60% occurring once. The source was CD4+ T cells sorted from blood, collected at approximately week 52, from a patient treated with tofacitinib. Receptor source: a human donor with alopecia areata.

The chain employs TRBV7-8 and TRBJ2-5; possible D gene TRBD2, 6 bases. With 10 bases removed from V and 0 bases from J, the gap between germline ends came to 9 bases. The CDR3 loop spans 12 amino acids. Germline CDR1 reads SGHVS; CDR2 reads FQNEAQ. The CDR3 loop reads CATGSYQETQYF. The CDR3 bases are TGTGCCACCGGGAGCTACCAAGAGACCCAGTACTTC.

The rearrangement joins TRBV7-2 to TRBJ1-5; a possible D gene is TRBD1 (6 bases). Looked up from germline, CDR1 is SGHTA and CDR2 is FQGNSA. V shed 3 bases and J shed 6 bases, with 12 bases lying between them. This CDR3 spans 14 amino acids. The chain's CDR3 is CASSLGRGTQPQHF. CDR3 nucleotide sequence: TGTGCCAGCAGCTTGGGCAGGGGAACTCAGCCCCAGCATTTT.

In this sample, this clone turned up a few times. The chain has TRBV6-5 and TRBJ2-3; TRBD2 matches at 7 bases. The CDR3 contains 13 residues. Germline assignment: CDR1 MNHEY and CDR2 SVGAGI. Trimming removed 5 bases from V and 4 bases from J; junction bases left unmatched: 3. The CDR3 sequence: CASSIGLADTQYF. CDR3 coding DNA: TGTGCCAGCAGTATTGGACTAGCAGATACGCAGTATTTT.

The CDR3 sequence is CATPPEVKNTEAFF. In DNA, the CDR3 is TGTGCCACCCCCCCCGAAGTCAAGAACACTGAAGCTTTCTTT. The chain is built from TRBV27 and TRBJ1-1; D is unclear. Trimming stripped 10 bases from V and 1 base from J, with 16 bases between. The CDR3 consists of 14 residues. Per the germline V gene, CDR1 is MNHEY and CDR2 is SMNVEV (reference sequence).

This chain links TRBV6-6 with TRBJ2-5; the match to TRBD2 covers 11 bases. Unmatched junction bases numbered 1, after V lost 5 bases and J lost 5 bases. CDR1 is MNHNY and CDR2 is SVGAGI in the germline V gene (reference sequence). The CDR3 runs to 13 residues. This CDR3 reads CASSPSGGETQYF. For the CDR3, the DNA is TGTGCCAGCAGTCCTAGCGGGGGGGAGACCCAGTACTTC.

This clone occurred a few times. This sequence joins TRBV29-1 and TRBJ2-7, with TRBD1 as a possible D gene (5 bases). This CDR3 comprises 13 residues. V was trimmed by 7 bases and J by 4 bases, leaving 17 bases between them. Germline CDR1 reads SQVTM; CDR2 reads ANQGSEA. The DNA for the CDR3 is TGCAGCGCTAGGGGCTCTACTCCGTACGAGCAGTACTTC. It codes for CSARGSTPYEQYF.

The V and J genes are TRBV30 and TRBJ2-2; D possibly corresponds to TRBD2 (6 bases). Trimming shortened V by 0 bases and J by 7 bases, and 15 bases separated the two germline ends. CDR1 is GTSNPN and CDR2 is SVGIG in the germline V gene (reference sequence). The CDR3 is 15 residues long. The CDR3 DNA follows: TGTGCCTGGAGTGTATACGAGCGGGCCATCGGGGAGCTGTTTTTT. It encodes CAWSVYERAIGELFF.

V gene TRBV5-1 combines with J gene TRBJ2-7; D ambiguous. CDR1 SGHRS and CDR2 YFSETQ come from the germline V gene. This CDR3 region has 14 residues. Deletions cut 0 bases from V and 4 bases from J, with 11 bases between. CDR3 nucleotide sequence: TGCGCCAGCAGCTTGGTTCTCGGTGCATACGAGCAGTACTTC. It encodes CASSLVLGAYEQYF. Using reference TRBV5-1 and TRBJ2-7 for the parts outside the CDR3, the full variable domain is KAGVTQTPRYLIKTRGQQVTLSCSPISGHRSVSWYQQTPGQGLQFLFEYFSETQRNKGNFPGRFSGRQFSNSRSEMNVSTLELGDSALYLCASSLVLGAYEQYFGPGTRLTVT.

This sequence joins TRBV19 and TRBJ2-3; D might be TRBD2 (7 bases). V lost 7 bases to trimming and J lost 2 bases, with 16 bases between them. There are 15 residues in the CDR3. Germline values: CDR1 LNHDA, CDR2 SQIVND (reference sequence). The CDR3 here is CASTPRGAITDTQYF. CDR3 coding DNA: TGTGCCAGTACCCCACGGGGGGCAATCACAGATACGCAGTATTTT. Full variable domain (remainder filled in from reference TRBV19 and TRBJ2-3): DGGITQSPKYLFRKEGQNVTLSCEQNLNHDAMYWYRQDPGQGLRLIYYSQIVNDFQKGDIAEGYSVSREKKESFPLTVTSAQKNPTAFYLCASTPRGAITDTQYFGPGTRLTVL.

This clone was found a few times. V is TRBV5-1 and J is TRBJ2-7, with 9 positions matching TRBD1. With V trimmed by 3 bases and J by 2 bases, 3 bases remained unmatched. This CDR3 is 14 amino acids long. Per germline, CDR1 SGHRS and CDR2 YFSETQ. CDR3 region: CASSYRDRAYEQYF. For the CDR3, the DNA is TGCGCCAGCAGCTACCGGGACAGGGCCTACGAGCAGTACTTC.

J is TRBJ2-5 and V is TRBV9; D perhaps matches TRBD2 (6 bases). Trimming took off 4 bases at V and 5 bases at J, with 15 bases between the two ends. Germline CDR1 SGDLS, CDR2 YYNGEE. The CDR3 is made up of 14 amino acids. This CDR3 is CASSPGVGLETQYF. As DNA, the CDR3 is TGTGCCAGCAGCCCGGGGGTGGGGTTGGAGACCCAGTACTTC. The full variable domain, completed using reference TRBV9 and TRBJ2-5, is DSGVTQTPKHLITATGQRVTLRCSPRSGDLSVYWYQQSLDQGLQFLIQYYNGEERAKGNILERFSAQQFPDLHSELNLSSLELGDSALYFCASSPGVGLETQYFGPGTRLLVL.

The chain couples TRBV11-2 to TRBJ1-5, with D hard to call. Trimming pared 5 bases from V and 4 bases from J, leaving 12 bases between. Per the germline V gene, CDR1 is SGHAT and CDR2 is FQNNGV. The CDR3 runs 14 residues. CDR3 region: CASSPFGSNQPQHF. The CDR3 DNA is TGTGCCAGCAGCCCCTTCGGGAGTAATCAGCCCCAGCATTTT.

This clone was detected a few times. The chain is built from TRBV18 and TRBJ1-1; D uncertain. Looked up from germline, CDR1 is KGHSH and CDR2 is LQKENI. This CDR3 is built from 13 residues. V was clipped by 4 bases and J by 6 bases, with 12 bases between them. CDR3 residues: CASSLPGPAEAFF. CDR3 bases: TGTGCCAGCTCACTACCAGGACCGGCTGAAGCTTTCTTT.

The count of this clone is one. The genes are TRBV29-1 and TRBJ1-1, with a tentative D call TRBD1 (5 bases). CDR3 length: 15 residues. V gave up 7 bases and J gave up 6 bases, with 24 bases separating them. Germline V lookup: CDR1 SQVTM, CDR2 ANQGSEA. The CDR3: CSALRPVGGDAEAFF. The CDR3, as DNA: TGCAGCGCGCTACGCCCTGTCGGGGGAGACGCTGAAGCTTTCTTT.

V and J are TRBV6-6 and TRBJ1-2; 9 bases are a match to TRBD1. The germline V gene encodes CDR1 MNHNY and CDR2 SVGAGI (reference sequence). The CDR3 spans 12 residues. The V segment lost 6 bases and the J segment 7 bases; nucleotides outside the gene matches: 3. The DNA of the CDR3 is TGTGCCAGCAGGGGGACAGGGAGTGGCTACACCTTC. Its translation: CASRGTGSGYTF.

This chain joins TRBV6-6 and TRBJ1-3; 8 positions agree with TRBD1. V shed 5 bases and J 9 bases; nucleotides not matched to a gene: 9. The length of the CDR3 is 14 residues. CDR1 is MNHNY and CDR2 is SVGAGI in the germline V gene (reference sequence). CDR3 coding DNA: TGTGCCAGCAGTCCGACAGGGGACTTAGGCACCATATATTTT. Translating gives CASSPTGDLGTIYF.

V gene TRBV5-1 combines with J gene TRBJ2-3, with 11 bases that match TRBD1. V was pared by 2 bases and J by 3 bases, with 2 bases of the junction left unmatched. The CDR3 is 15 amino acids. The V gene's germline CDR1 is SGHRS and CDR2 YFSETQ. CDR3 bases: TGCGCCAGCAGCTTAGGACAGGGGGCAACAGATACGCAGTATTTT. It is translated as CASSLGQGATDTQYF.

This chain links TRBV7-2 with TRBJ2-6; D is perhaps TRBD1 (6 bases). The CDR3 is 16 amino acids. V was trimmed by 4 bases and J by 3 bases, leaving 13 bases between them. CDR1 is SGHTA and CDR2 is FQGNSA in the germline V gene. The CDR3 DNA reads as TGTGCCAGCAGCTCCCTCAGGGGCTTTGGGGCCAACGTCCTGACTTTC. Translating gives CASSSLRGFGANVLTF.

V usage is TRBV9 and J usage is TRBJ1-2, with D perhaps matching TRBD1 (5 bases). The CDR3 sequence is 14 residues long. Germline-derived CDR1 and CDR2 are SGDLS and YYNGEE. V shed 6 bases and J shed 6 bases, with 18 bases lying between them. The CDR3 DNA follows: TGTGCCAGCACGGCGGGGCCCAGAGGCAATGGCTACACCTTC. It is translated as CASTAGPRGNGYTF.

This clone has a handful of counts. This CDR3 is also generated by other DNA sequences in the sample. The rearrangement joins TRBV2 to TRBJ1-6, with D unresolved. This CDR3 comprises 13 residues. Trimming took 4 bases from V and 7 from J, leaving 8 bases between them. Germline CDR1 and CDR2: SNHLY and FYNNEI. The CDR3 DNA sequence: TGTGCCAGCAGTGCGGGGAACAATTCACCCCTCCACTTT. Translating gives CASSAGNNSPLHF.

This chain joins TRBV5-1 and TRBJ2-6; D perhaps matches TRBD2 (6 bases). Trimming shortened V by 1 base and J by 1 base, and 15 bases separated the two germline ends. Germline-derived CDR1 and CDR2 are SGHRS and YFSETQ. The CDR3 is made up of 18 amino acids. This CDR3 is CASSLTGGFGSGANVLTF. Written as DNA, the CDR3 is TGCGCCAGCAGCTTGACTGGGGGGTTCGGATCTGGGGCCAACGTCCTGACTTTC.

The rearrangement links TRBV4-1 to TRBJ1-5, with 9 bases aligning to TRBD1. The CDR3 runs to 16 residues. Trimming at V came to 3 bases and at J to 4 bases, leaving 7 bases not matched to a gene. Germline V CDR1 and CDR2: MGHRA, YSYEKL. CDR3 protein: CASSQPTGGTNQPQHF. CDR3 bases: TGCGCCAGCAGCCAGCCCACAGGGGGCACGAATCAGCCCCAGCATTTT.

This chain joins TRBV30 and TRBJ1-5; D is undetermined. CDR3 size: 15 residues. V shed 5 bases and J shed 0 bases, with 14 bases lying between them. Germline assignment: CDR1 GTSNPN and CDR2 SVGIG (reference sequence). CDR3 sequence: CAWSYGEYSNQPQHF. The CDR3 region has the DNA TGTGCCTGGTCCTATGGAGAATATAGCAATCAGCCCCAGCATTTT.